These 27 T cell receptor beta chains originate from one sample sequenced in a study of blood T cell repertoires in COVID-19 (dated by TCRdb to 2020 to 2021). Libraries were made using the immunoSEQ multiplex PCR assay. The clones in this table, taken by TCRdb from immuneACCESS, are in-frame only. Not every clone is retained; where verified, under half of the shortfall comes from an unresolved V gene, and the cause of the rest is unknown. For this sample the table gives 150,000 to 200,000 clones, of which around 80% were detected only once. About an eighth of the sample lies in the top ten. What was sequenced was peripheral blood. The receptors were gathered from a man under 40 with active or convalescent COVID-19.

This clone was found a few times. The chain has TRBV6-5 and TRBJ1-3; D might be TRBD1 (5 bases). The germline CDR1 and CDR2 sequences are MNHEY and SVGAGI. There are 15 residues in the CDR3. With 2 bases removed from V and 1 base from J, the gap between germline ends came to 9 bases. In DNA, the CDR3 is TGTGCCAGCAGTTACCTGCAGGGATCTGGAAACACCATATATTTT. Protein: CASSYLQGSGNTIYF.

V gene TRBV27 combines with J gene TRBJ1-1, with TRBD1 matching 11 bases. Trimming removed 8 bases from V and 4 bases from J; junction bases left unmatched: 3. Per germline, CDR1 MNHEY and CDR2 SMNVEV (reference sequence). CDR3 size: 13 residues. Written as DNA, the CDR3 is TGTGCCAGCGGACAGGGGGCGTCCACTGAAGCTTTCTTT. It translates to CASGQGASTEAFF.

J is TRBJ2-7 and V is TRBV5-1, with a possible D match to TRBD2 (5 bases). V gave up 2 bases and J gave up 2 bases, with 14 bases separating them. The CDR3 is made up of 15 amino acids. Germline CDR1 is SGHRS and CDR2 is YFSETQ. This CDR3 reads CASSFSGGGTYEQYF. The CDR3, as DNA: TGCGCCAGCAGCTTTTCAGGCGGAGGCACCTACGAGCAGTACTTC.

The rearrangement joins TRBV7-9 to TRBJ1-6; 8 bases are shared with TRBD1. CDR1 and CDR2 from the germline V gene are SEHNR and FQNEAQ (reference sequence). V shed 0 bases and J 8 bases; nucleotides not matched to a gene: 15. There are 19 residues in the CDR3. As DNA, the CDR3 is TGTGCCAGCAGCTTAGCCGAGGGACAGGAGGGCTTCGTGGATTCACCCCTCCACTTT. This encodes CASSLAEGQEGFVDSPLHF.

The chain employs TRBV2 and TRBJ1-2, with a possible D match to TRBD1 (5 bases). CDR3 length: 15 amino acids. Germline V lookup: CDR1 SNHLY, CDR2 FYNNEI. V was shortened by 2 bases and J by 0 bases, with 10 bases between the two germline ends. The CDR3 spells CASSERGKANYGYTF. As DNA, the CDR3 is TGTGCCAGCAGTGAAAGGGGAAAAGCTAACTATGGCTACACCTTC.

The rearrangement uses TRBV2 and TRBJ1-5; D possibly corresponds to TRBD1 (5 bases). Germline V lookup: CDR1 SNHLY, CDR2 FYNNEI. The CDR3 runs to 15 residues. V was trimmed by 6 bases and J by 2 bases, leaving 14 bases between them. For the CDR3, the DNA is TGTGCCAGCAGCCGCAGGGCGGAAGGCAATCAGCCCCAGCATTTT. It yields the protein CASSRRAEGNQPQHF.

This clone was detected only a few times. The chain joins TRBV29-1 to TRBJ1-6, with a weak D call TRBD1 (5 bases). Trimming took 6 bases from V and 6 from J, leaving 15 bases between them. CDR1 is SQVTM, CDR2 ANQGSEA, per germline. The CDR3 has 14 residues. CDR3 sequence reads: CSVAGDDTNSPLHF. CDR3 bases: TGCAGCGTGGCGGGGGACGACACTAATTCACCCCTCCACTTT.

This chain joins TRBV4-3 and TRBJ2-7; 9 positions match TRBD2. V dropped 3 bases and J dropped 2; count of bases not matched to a gene: 8. Germline V gene data show CDR1 as LGHNA and CDR2 as YSLEER. This CDR3 is built from 16 residues. The CDR3 DNA is TGCGCCAGCAGCCAGATTAGCGGGAGCCTTCCCTACGAGCAGTACTTC. Its protein product is CASSQISGSLPYEQYF.

The rearrangement links TRBV6-1 to TRBJ1-2; 7 bases align to TRBD1. Germline values: CDR1 MNHNS, CDR2 SASEGT. CDR3 length: 18 amino acids. V trimming: 4 bases; J trimming: 3 bases; junction bases outside the gene matches: 17. CDR3 region: CASSAGERDRDSHYGYTF. The CDR3 coding sequence is TGTGCCAGCAGTGCCGGCGAGAGAGACCGGGACAGTCACTATGGCTACACCTTC.

This clone has a single count. CDR3 in DNA: TGTGCCAGCAGGGACGGGGGCTCTGGAAACACCATATATTTT. Protein product: CASRDGGSGNTIYF. V and J are TRBV2 and TRBJ1-3; D is perhaps TRBD1 (5 bases). Germline V gene lookup returns CDR1 SNHLY and CDR2 FYNNEI. V lost 6 bases, J lost 0 bases, and 9 bases lay in between. CDR3 length equals 14 residues.

The chain is built from TRBV3-1 (or the pseudogene TRBV3-2) and TRBJ2-1; TRBD2 matches 7 bases. Unmatched junction bases numbered 7, after V lost 1 base and J lost 7 bases. CDR3 length: 15 amino acids. Germline CDR1 LGHDT, CDR2 YNNKEL (reference sequence). This chain's CDR3 is CASSQGGSRYNEQFF. The CDR3 nucleotides read TGTGCCAGCAGCCAAGGCGGGAGCCGGTATAATGAGCAGTTCTTC.

The rearrangement links TRBV19 to TRBJ1-2; 7 nucleotides align to TRBD1. Looked up from germline, CDR1 is LNHDA and CDR2 is SQIVND (reference sequence). V shed 7 bases and J 0 bases; nucleotides not matched to a gene: 8. The CDR3 totals 15 residues. The CDR3 loop reads CASNPTGEANYGYTF. For the CDR3, the DNA is TGTGCCAGTAACCCCACAGGGGAAGCTAACTATGGCTACACCTTC.

The rearrangement joins TRBV27 to TRBJ1-5, with a possible D match to TRBD1 (6 bases). The V and J ends lost 2 bases and 0 bases respectively, with 11 bases between them. The CDR3 has 16 amino acids. Per germline, CDR1 MNHEY and CDR2 SMNVEV (reference sequence). CDR3 nucleotides: TGTGCCAGCAGTTTACAAGGGGGATATAGCAATCAGCCCCAGCATTTT. Amino acids: CASSLQGGYSNQPQHF.

The chain couples TRBV7-2 to TRBJ2-7, with D uncertain. This CDR3 has 11 residues. The germline gives CDR1 SGHTA, CDR2 FQGNSA. V was pared by 5 bases and J by 5 bases, with 7 bases between. CDR3 coding DNA: TGTGCCAGCAGCCCCCTCCACGAGCAGTACTTC. Translation: CASSPLHEQYF.

The chain joins TRBV7-2 to TRBJ1-6, with 8 positions matching TRBD1. From germline, CDR1 is SGHTA and CDR2 FQGNSA. V dropped 5 bases and J dropped 8; count of bases not matched to a gene: 8. This CDR3 contains 15 residues. The CDR3 sequence: CASSLQGALDSPLHF. In DNA, the CDR3 is TGTGCCAGCAGCCTTCAGGGGGCGCTGGATTCACCCCTCCACTTT.

The chain uses TRBV25-1 and TRBJ2-1; D gene unclear. Per the germline V gene, CDR1 is MGHDK and CDR2 is SYGVNS. The CDR3 runs 15 residues. Trimming stripped 1 base from V and 4 bases from J, with 11 bases between. CDR3 DNA: TGTGCCAGCAGTGAATCACTACTGCAATACAATGAGCAGTTCTTC. It specifies CASSESLLQYNEQFF.

The V call is TRBV7-8, the J call TRBJ2-1, with TRBD2 identical over 11 bases. The CDR3 runs 15 residues. J lost 8 bases, V lost 1 base, and 4 bases had no gene match. CDR1 and CDR2 from the germline V gene are SGHVS and FQNEAQ. The CDR3 here is CASSLDSGRADEQFF. As DNA, the CDR3 is TGTGCCAGCAGCTTAGATAGCGGGAGGGCCGATGAGCAGTTCTTC.

The rearrangement uses TRBV7-8 and TRBJ1-5; D unclear. V lost 0 bases and J 3 bases, leaving 9 bases between the germline ends. The CDR3 sequence is 15 residues long. Germline assignment: CDR1 SGHVS and CDR2 FQNEAQ. CDR3 DNA sequence: TGTGCCAGCAGCTTAGCGGCAGGTACCAATCAGCCCCAGCATTTT. Its translation is CASSLAAGTNQPQHF.

This clone showed up just once. This rearrangement joins TRBV27 to TRBJ1-5; 8 positions agree with TRBD1. The CDR3 has 15 amino acids. V lost 6 bases to trimming and J lost 2 bases; unmatched junction nucleotides: 6. The germline V gene encodes CDR1 MNHEY and CDR2 SMNVEV (reference sequence). CDR3 bases: TGTGCCAGCAGCCAGGGGGCCCCGGGCAATCAGCCCCAGCATTTT. Its protein is CASSQGAPGNQPQHF.

The J gene is TRBJ1-1, the V gene TRBV14, with TRBD1 identical over 8 bases. The germline V gene encodes CDR1 SGHDN and CDR2 FVKESK. After removal of 5 bases from V and 10 bases from J, the junction contained 12 bases not matched to a gene. The length of the CDR3 is 14 residues. CDR3 sequence reads: CASSKPGQEGRAFF. In DNA, the CDR3 is TGTGCCAGCAGCAAACCGGGACAGGAGGGGCGAGCTTTCTTT.

The J gene is TRBJ2-7, the V gene TRBV13, with D perhaps TRBD2 (5 bases). Germline V gives CDR1 PRHDT, CDR2 FYEKMQ (reference sequence). Trimming took off 1 base at V and 1 base at J, with 11 bases between the two ends. The CDR3 covers 15 residues. The chain's CDR3 is CASSLERAGSYEQYF. DNA of the CDR3: TGTGCCAGCAGCTTAGAGAGGGCGGGTTCCTACGAGCAGTACTTC. The full variable domain, rest sourced from reference TRBV13 and TRBJ2-7, is AAGVIQSPRHLIKEKRETATLKCYPIPRHDTVYWYQQGPGQDPQFLISFYEKMQSDKGSIPDRFSAQQFSDYHSELNMSSLELGDSALYFCASSLERAGSYEQYFGPGTRLTVT.

The chain is built from TRBV6-2 or TRBV6-3 and TRBJ2-7, with TRBD1 as a possible D gene (5 bases). This CDR3 has 14 residues. Trimming took 6 bases from V and 0 from J, leaving 12 bases between them. Per the germline V gene, CDR1 is MNHEY and CDR2 is SVGEGT. CDR3 residues: CASSLTAISYEQYF. DNA for the CDR3: TGTGCCAGCAGCCTGACAGCTATCTCCTACGAGCAGTACTTC.

The CDR3 DNA is TGTGCCAGCAGTTTTCGACAGGGCGCTGAAGCTTTCTTT. It specifies CASSFRQGAEAFF. The chain couples TRBV27 to TRBJ1-1; TRBD1 aligns across 7 bases. Trimming cost V 3 bases and J 6 bases; bases outside gene matches: 4. Per germline, CDR1 MNHEY and CDR2 SMNVEV (reference sequence). This CDR3 is 13 amino acids long.

This clone was seen more than once but under ten times. The V call is TRBV6-1, the J call TRBJ1-5; D is unresolved. In germline, CDR1 is MNHNS, CDR2 SASEGT. V lost 2 bases to trimming and J lost 6 bases, with 14 bases between them. The length of the CDR3 is 15 residues. The CDR3, as DNA: TGTGCCAGCAGTGAAACCACACCCTCTGGTCAGCCCCAGCATTTT. Encoded protein: CASSETTPSGQPQHF.

CDR3 sequence (DNA): TGTGCCAGCAGTTCCTACAGGGAACCCTACGAGCAGTACGTC. It yields the protein CASSSYREPYEQYV. J is TRBJ2-7 and V is TRBV28, with D possibly being TRBD1 (6 bases). Trimming cost V 4 bases and J 2 bases, with 12 bases left between them. The CDR3 is 14 amino acids. CDR1 MDHEN and CDR2 SYDVKM come from the germline V gene.

The chain joins TRBV5-4 to TRBJ2-7; D is perhaps TRBD1 (5 bases). This CDR3 comprises 12 residues. V was clipped by 4 bases and J by 7 bases, with 12 bases between them. CDR1 is SGHNT, CDR2 YYREEE, per germline (reference sequence). CDR3 region: CASSAGAWEQYF. In nucleotides, the CDR3 is TGTGCCAGCAGCGCTGGGGCCTGGGAGCAGTACTTC.

The chain uses TRBV6-5 and TRBJ1-2; D remains unclear. The CDR3 runs to 13 residues. Between the trimmed V and J ends, which lost 2 bases and 7 bases, there was a span of 11 bases. Germline V gives CDR1 MNHEY, CDR2 SVGAGI. CDR3 amino acids: CASSYTGGSGYTF. In DNA, the CDR3 is TGTGCCAGCAGTTACACCGGAGGGAGTGGCTACACCTTC.